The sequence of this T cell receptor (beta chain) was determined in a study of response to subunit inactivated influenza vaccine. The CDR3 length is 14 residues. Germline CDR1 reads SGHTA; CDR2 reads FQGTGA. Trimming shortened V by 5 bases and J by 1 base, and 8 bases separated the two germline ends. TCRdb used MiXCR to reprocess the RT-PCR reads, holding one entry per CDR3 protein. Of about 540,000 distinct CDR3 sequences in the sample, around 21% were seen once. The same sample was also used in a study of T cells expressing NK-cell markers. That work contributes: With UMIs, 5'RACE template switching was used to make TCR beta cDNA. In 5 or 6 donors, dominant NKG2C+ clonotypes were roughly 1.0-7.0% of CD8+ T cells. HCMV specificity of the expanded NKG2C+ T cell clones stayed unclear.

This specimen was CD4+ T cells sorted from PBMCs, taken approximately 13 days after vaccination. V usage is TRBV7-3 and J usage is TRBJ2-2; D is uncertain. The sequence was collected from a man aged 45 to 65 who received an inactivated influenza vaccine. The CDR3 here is CASSRNRNTGELFF. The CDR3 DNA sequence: TGTGCCAGCAGCAGAAACCGGAACACCGGGGAGCTGTTTTTT.